The 20 T cell receptor beta chains given below trace back to one sample, sequenced in a study of shared clonotypes between healthy human individuals. Assay: immunoSEQ multiplex PCR; the TCRdb copy retains only in-frame clones and omits some. Among fewer than 2.5 million clones listed, roughly 93% were seen once. The specimen sequenced was naive CD4+ T cells from PBMCs. Noted subset: CD45RA+ positively selected. The receptors come from a man in his late teens or twenties in good health. Some clones in this sample may be carry-over from other donors' samples.

J is TRBJ2-4 and V is TRBV5-4; 8 bases are a match to TRBD1. Germline trimming cut 4 bases from V and 9 bases from J; bases unmatched to any gene: 9. The germline gives CDR1 SGHNT, CDR2 YYREEE (reference sequence). The CDR3 runs to 14 residues. CDR3 bases: TGTGCCAGCAGCCTAGCAGGGGGCGAGAGCATTCAGTACTTC. Encoded protein: CASSLAGGESIQYF.

This clone was recorded only once. The genes are TRBV6-5 and TRBJ1-4; D possibly corresponds to TRBD1 (5 bases). Trimming pared 4 bases from V and 8 bases from J, leaving 17 bases between. The CDR3 runs 15 residues. Germline V CDR1 and CDR2: MNHEY, SVGAGI. The CDR3 here is CASSSIRGREEKLFF. As DNA, the CDR3 is TGTGCCAGCAGTTCAATAAGGGGCAGGGAGGAAAAACTGTTTTTT.

The chain uses TRBV5-6 and TRBJ1-3; no firm D call. Trimming stripped 3 bases from V and 0 bases from J, with 22 bases between. The germline V gene encodes CDR1 SGHDT and CDR2 YYEEEE. The CDR3 is 19 residues long. This CDR3 is CASSSPSRWAPGSGNTIYF. CDR3 DNA sequence: TGTGCCAGCAGCTCCCCGTCTAGATGGGCGCCAGGCTCTGGAAACACCATATATTTT.

In its sample, this clone was seen a few times. J is TRBJ2-7 and V is TRBV5-5; 7 positions agree with TRBD1. With 4 bases clipped from V and 3 bases from J, the junction kept 10 bases outside the gene matches. Germline V gene data show CDR1 as SGHKS and CDR2 as YYEKEE (reference sequence). The CDR3 runs to 15 residues. CDR3 region: CASSTSGTVGYEQYF. The CDR3 coding sequence is TGTGCCAGCAGCACCTCCGGGACAGTAGGCTACGAGCAGTACTTC.

Here the CDR3 reads CASSQDLGTRVSYNEQFF. In DNA, the CDR3 is TGCGCCAGCAGCCAAGACCTAGGGACAAGGGTCTCCTACAATGAGCAGTTCTTC. The chain has TRBV4-1 and TRBJ2-1; D is perhaps TRBD1 (6 bases). The CDR3 runs 18 residues. Germline CDR1 MGHRA, CDR2 YSYEKL. V was shortened by 0 bases and J by 0 bases, with 15 bases between the two germline ends.

V is TRBV7-9 and J is TRBJ1-4; TRBD1 might be the D (6 bases). V dropped 3 bases and J dropped 0 bases, with 17 bases sitting between them. CDR3 length: 18 residues. The V gene's germline CDR1 is SEHNR and CDR2 FQNEAQ (reference sequence). The CDR3 sequence is CASSFTTGISATNEKLFF. CDR3 bases: TGTGCCAGCAGCTTTACAACAGGGATCTCCGCAACTAATGAAAAACTGTTTTTT.

The rearrangement uses TRBV7-3 and TRBJ1-1; D unclear. CDR3 size: 14 residues. Looked up from germline, CDR1 is SGHTA and CDR2 is FQGTGA. Deletions cut 9 bases from V and 1 base from J, with 15 bases between. CDR3 sequence: CASKFGEGNTEAFF. For the CDR3, the DNA is TGTGCCAGTAAGTTCGGGGAGGGGAACACTGAAGCTTTCTTT.

This clone appeared once. The chain carries TRBV10-3 and TRBJ1-1; D might be TRBD1 (6 bases). The germline CDR1 and CDR2 sequences are ENHRY and SYGVKD. The CDR3 is 14 residues long. The V gene lost 3 bases and the J gene lost 5 bases, with 13 bases spanning the gap. CDR3 sequence: CAISDGGARTEAFF. CDR3 DNA: TGTGCCATCAGTGATGGGGGGGCGAGGACTGAAGCTTTCTTT.

This clone has a single count. The rearrangement links TRBV6-5 to TRBJ1-2; tentatively, D is TRBD1 (5 bases). This CDR3 region has 16 residues. From germline, CDR1 is MNHEY and CDR2 SVGAGI. The V end was cut by 3 bases, the J end by 3 bases, with 17 bases between. The CDR3 coding sequence is TGTGCCAGCAGTTATAACAGGAAGATCCCCCACTATGGCTACACCTTC. Amino acids: CASSYNRKIPHYGYTF.

The chain combines TRBV25-1 with TRBJ2-1; D is possibly TRBD1 or TRBD2 (5 bases each). This CDR3 spans 13 amino acids. Trimming removed 3 bases at V and 9 bases at J, with 12 bases between. Germline assignment: CDR1 MGHDK and CDR2 SYGVNS. Written as DNA, the CDR3 is TGTGCCAGCAGTGACCGTCGGGGCCGTGAGCAGTTCTTC. Its protein product is CASSDRRGREQFF. Full variable domain (missing parts from reference TRBV25-1 and TRBJ2-1): EADIYQTPRYLVIGTGKKITLECSQTMGHDKMYWYQQDPGMELHLIHYSYGVNSTEKGDLSSESTVSRIRTEHFPLTLESARPSHTSQYLCASSDRRGREQFFGPGTRLTVL.

The V gene is TRBV19, the J gene TRBJ1-2; D is unresolved. The CDR3 totals 14 residues. Trimming pared 6 bases from V and 4 bases from J, leaving 15 bases between. Germline V lookup: CDR1 LNHDA, CDR2 SQIVND (reference sequence). CDR3 DNA: TGTGCCAGTAGGGTGCGACAAATCTCCTATGGCTACACCTTC. This sequence encodes CASRVRQISYGYTF.

This clone has only one observation. Other DNA sequences within the sample encode an identical CDR3. V gene TRBV6-5 combines with J gene TRBJ1-4; TRBD1 might be the D (5 bases). Germline V gene data show CDR1 as MNHEY and CDR2 as SVGAGI. The CDR3 extends over 13 amino acids. With 2 bases removed from V and 7 bases from J, the gap between germline ends came to 8 bases. In nucleotides, the CDR3 is TGTGCCAGCAGTTACGGGGGAGGTGAAAAACTGTTTTTT. This sequence encodes CASSYGGGEKLFF.

The V and J genes are TRBV6-5 and TRBJ1-3, with D tentatively TRBD1 (5 bases). Trimming removed 8 bases at V and 0 bases at J, with 8 bases between. The CDR3 runs 13 residues. In germline, CDR1 is MNHEY, CDR2 SVGAGI. The CDR3: CASRGSSGNTIYF. The CDR3 DNA reads as TGTGCCAGCCGGGGGAGCTCTGGAAACACCATATATTTT.

V and J are TRBV11-2 and TRBJ1-2; TRBD1 might be the D (6 bases). The CDR3 spans 17 residues. Trimming stripped 2 bases from V and 5 bases from J, with 21 bases between. The germline CDR1 and CDR2 sequences are SGHAT and FQNNGV. This CDR3 is CASSLKVWDTSSYGYTF. The CDR3 DNA reads TGTGCCAGCAGCTTAAAGGTTTGGGACACATCCTCGTATGGCTACACCTTC. Drawing the rest from reference TRBV11-2 and TRBJ1-2, the complete variable domain is EAGVAQSPRYKIIEKRQSVAFWCNPISGHATLYWYQQILGQGPKLLIQFQNNGVVDDSQLPKDRFSAERLKGVDSTLKIQPAKLEDSAVYLCASSLKVWDTSSYGYTFGSGTRLTVV.

The V and J genes are TRBV5-1 and TRBJ2-2, with TRBD2 matching 12 bases. In germline, CDR1 is SGHRS, CDR2 YFSETQ. This CDR3 is built from 18 residues. V shed 1 base, J shed 4 bases, and the junction held 8 bases outside the gene matches. CDR3 sequence reads: CASSLNLAGGSFTGELFF. In DNA form, the CDR3 reads TGCGCCAGCAGCTTGAACCTAGCGGGAGGGAGCTTCACCGGGGAGCTGTTTTTT.

This clone has just a few counts. V and J are TRBV10-3 and TRBJ1-1; D gene unclear. This CDR3 is 12 amino acids long. The V end lost 1 base, the J end lost 3 bases, and 3 bases lay between the germline ends. Germline V CDR1 and CDR2: ENHRY, SYGVKD. The CDR3 region has the DNA TGTGCCATCAGTGAGTATGACACTGAAGCTTTCTTT. It yields the protein CAISEYDTEAFF.

V is TRBV28 and J is TRBJ1-5; D call uncertain. The CDR3 length is 18 residues. Per germline, CDR1 MDHEN and CDR2 SYDVKM. Deletions cut 7 bases from V and 0 bases from J, with 22 bases between. The CDR3 region is CASISLGADLISNQPQHF. For the CDR3, the DNA is TGTGCCAGCATATCGTTGGGAGCAGACTTGATTAGCAATCAGCCCCAGCATTTT.

The chain combines TRBV5-1 with TRBJ2-3, with D unresolved. This CDR3 region has 15 residues. CDR1 and CDR2 (germline): SGHRS, YFSETQ. V lost 4 bases to trimming and J lost 0 bases, with 12 bases between them. CDR3 nucleotides: TGCGCCAGCAGCCCCGGTGGCGGAAGCACAGATACGCAGTATTTT. Protein: CASSPGGGSTDTQYF.

V is TRBV28 and J is TRBJ1-1; D is possibly TRBD1 (5 bases). The CDR3 runs 11 residues. The germline gives CDR1 MDHEN, CDR2 SYDVKM. With 6 bases removed from V and 11 bases from J, the gap between germline ends came to 13 bases. The CDR3 DNA is TGTGCCAGCAGCATGGGGGTGAGGGCTTTCTTT. Amino acids: CASSMGVRAFF.

The CDR3 reads CASSSPSRPREQYF. The CDR3 nucleotides read TGTGCCAGCAGCTCGCCCTCGCGACCTCGCGAGCAGTACTTC. The V call is TRBV7-9, the J call TRBJ2-5, with unresolved D. The DNA end favors TRBJ2-7, so the J call may be wrong. Germline CDR1 reads SEHNR; CDR2 reads FQNEAQ (reference sequence). The CDR3 contains 14 residues.